This T cell receptor beta chain stems from a study of T cell responses to AZD1222 COVID-19 vaccine. General study points: The breadth and depth of Spike-specific TCRs increased once two AZD1222 doses had been given. Reports say nearly half of spike-specific TCRs go after unmutated variant regions. The donor cohort was predominantly white British with a female majority, and clonal diversity may have been underestimated. The study found vaccine-associated CD4 TCRs spanning spike, dominant at 160-218 and 743-854.

Only a few counts were recorded for this clone. Its antigen is unknown. CDR3 length: 13 residues. Germline V gene data show CDR1 as SEHNR and CDR2 as FQNEAQ (reference sequence). Trimming left V 6 bases short and J 3 bases short, with 12 bases between. Sequencing was performed with immunoSEQ multiplex PCR; in TCRdb, only in-frame clones are kept and a portion is missing. The sample has about 150,000 clones; about 89% are singletons. The chain carries TRBV7-9 and TRBJ2-7, with D perhaps matching TRBD1 or TRBD2 (6 bases each). The starting material was peripheral blood, obtained 28 days after the second dose of the MenACWY control vaccine. This TCR came from an adult who received the MenACWY meningococcal vaccine as a control. The CDR3 sequence: CASRGGHNYEQYF. In nucleotides, the CDR3 is TGTGCCAGCAGGGGGGGACACAACTACGAGCAGTACTTC.